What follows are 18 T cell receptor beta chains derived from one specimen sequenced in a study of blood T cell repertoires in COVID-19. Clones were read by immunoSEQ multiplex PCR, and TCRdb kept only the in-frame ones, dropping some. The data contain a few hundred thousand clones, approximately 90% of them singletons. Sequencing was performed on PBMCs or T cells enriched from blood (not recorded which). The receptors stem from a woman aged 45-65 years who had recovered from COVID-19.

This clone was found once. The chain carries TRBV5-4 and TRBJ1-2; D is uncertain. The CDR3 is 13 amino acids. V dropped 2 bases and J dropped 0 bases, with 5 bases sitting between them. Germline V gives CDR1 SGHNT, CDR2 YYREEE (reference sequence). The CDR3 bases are TGTGCCAGCAGCTTCGGGACTAACTATGGCTACACCTTC. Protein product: CASSFGTNYGYTF. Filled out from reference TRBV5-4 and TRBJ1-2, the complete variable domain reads ETGVTQSPTHLIKTRGQQVTLRCSSQSGHNTVSWYQQALGQGPQFIFQYYREEENGRGNFPPRFSGLQFPNYSSELNVNALELDDSALYLCASSFGTNYGYTFGSGTRLTVV.

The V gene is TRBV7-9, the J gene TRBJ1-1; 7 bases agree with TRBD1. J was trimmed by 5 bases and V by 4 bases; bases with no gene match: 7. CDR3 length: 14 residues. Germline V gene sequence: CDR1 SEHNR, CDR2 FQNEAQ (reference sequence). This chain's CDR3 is CASSSQGVYTEAFF. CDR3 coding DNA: TGTGCCAGCAGCTCCCAGGGGGTCTATACTGAAGCTTTCTTT.

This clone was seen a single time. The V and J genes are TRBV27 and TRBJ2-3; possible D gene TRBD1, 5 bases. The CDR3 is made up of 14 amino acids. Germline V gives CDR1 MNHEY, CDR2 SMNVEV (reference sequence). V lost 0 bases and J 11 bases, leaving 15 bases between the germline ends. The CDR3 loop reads CASSLSPVDTVQYF. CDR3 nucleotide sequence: TGTGCCAGCAGTTTATCCCCCGTGGACACTGTGCAGTATTTT.

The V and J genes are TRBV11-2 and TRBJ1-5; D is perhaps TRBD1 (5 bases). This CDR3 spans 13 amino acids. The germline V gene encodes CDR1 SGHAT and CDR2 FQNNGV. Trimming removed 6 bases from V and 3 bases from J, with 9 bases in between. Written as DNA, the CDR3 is TGTGCCAGCAGGCAGGGTTTCAATCAGCCCCAGCATTTT. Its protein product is CASRQGFNQPQHF. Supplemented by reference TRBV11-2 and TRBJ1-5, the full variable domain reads EAGVAQSPRYKIIEKRQSVAFWCNPISGHATLYWYQQILGQGPKLLIQFQNNGVVDDSQLPKDRFSAERLKGVDSTLKIQPAKLEDSAVYLCASRQGFNQPQHFGDGTRLSIL.

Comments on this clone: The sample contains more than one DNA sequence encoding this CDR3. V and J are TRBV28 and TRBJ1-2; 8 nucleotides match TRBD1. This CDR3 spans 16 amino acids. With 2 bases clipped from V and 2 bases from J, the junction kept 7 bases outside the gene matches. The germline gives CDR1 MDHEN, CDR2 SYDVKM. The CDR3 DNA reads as TGTGCCAGCAGTTTAGACAGGGGCCCAACGAACTATGGCTACACCTTC. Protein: CASSLDRGPTNYGYTF.

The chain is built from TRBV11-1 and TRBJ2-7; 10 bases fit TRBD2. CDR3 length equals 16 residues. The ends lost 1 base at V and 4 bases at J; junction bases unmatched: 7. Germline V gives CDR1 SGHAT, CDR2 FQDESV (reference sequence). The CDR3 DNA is TGTGCCAGCAGCTTAGTCGCTAGCGGGAGCTTGTACGAGCAGTACTTC. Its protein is CASSLVASGSLYEQYF. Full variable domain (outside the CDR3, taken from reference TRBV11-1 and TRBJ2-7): EAEVAQSPRYKITEKSQAVAFWCDPISGHATLYWYRQILGQGPELLVQFQDESVVDDSQLPKDRFSAERLKGVDSTLKIQPAELGDSAMYLCASSLVASGSLYEQYFGPGTRLTVT.

CDR3 in amino acids: CASSPSDRVTYNEQFF. The CDR3 DNA follows: TGTGCCAGCTCACCCTCGGACAGGGTCACCTACAATGAGCAGTTCTTC. V usage is TRBV18 and J usage is TRBJ2-1, with 8 positions matching TRBD1. V was clipped by 3 bases and J by 2 bases; unmatched bases: 6. There are 16 residues in the CDR3. Per germline, CDR1 KGHSH and CDR2 LQKENI. The full variable domain, in which reference TRBV18 and TRBJ2-1 provide the parts outside the CDR3, is NAGVMQNPRHLVRRRGQEARLRCSPMKGHSHVYWYRQLPEEGLKFMVYLQKENIIDESGMPKERFSAEFPKEGPSILRIQQVVRGDSAAYFCASSPSDRVTYNEQFFGPGTRLTVL.

CDR3 protein: CASSPTITTGNYGYTF. The DNA of the CDR3 is TGCGCCAGCAGCCCGACTATTACGACAGGGAACTATGGCTACACCTTC. The V and J genes are TRBV5-1 and TRBJ1-2, with 7 positions matching TRBD1. The germline CDR1 and CDR2 sequences are SGHRS and YFSETQ. Trimming removed 4 bases from V and 2 bases from J; junction bases left unmatched: 11. The CDR3 spans 16 residues.

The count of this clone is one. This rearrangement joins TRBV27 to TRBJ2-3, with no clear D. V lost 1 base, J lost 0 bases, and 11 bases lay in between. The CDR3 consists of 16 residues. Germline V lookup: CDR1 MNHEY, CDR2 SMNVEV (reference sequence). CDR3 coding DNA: TGTGCCAGCAGTTTATTTCGCTACTTGAGCACAGATACGCAGTATTTT. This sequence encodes CASSLFRYLSTDTQYF.

The CDR3 protein is CASSYDRGPLTGELFF. The CDR3 DNA is TGTGCCAGTAGCTATGACAGGGGACCGCTCACCGGGGAGCTGTTTTTT. J is TRBJ2-2 and V is TRBV19; 8 bases map to TRBD1. The CDR3 is made up of 16 amino acids. The trim removed 6 bases at V and 4 bases at J, leaving 10 bases unmatched. Germline assignment: CDR1 LNHDA and CDR2 SQIVND (reference sequence).

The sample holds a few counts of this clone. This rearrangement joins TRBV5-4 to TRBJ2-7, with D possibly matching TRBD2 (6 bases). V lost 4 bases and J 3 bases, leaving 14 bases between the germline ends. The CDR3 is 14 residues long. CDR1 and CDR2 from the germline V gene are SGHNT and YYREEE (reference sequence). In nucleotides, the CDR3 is TGTGCCAGCAGCCCTGGCGGACTAAACTACGAGCAGTACTTC. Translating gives CASSPGGLNYEQYF.

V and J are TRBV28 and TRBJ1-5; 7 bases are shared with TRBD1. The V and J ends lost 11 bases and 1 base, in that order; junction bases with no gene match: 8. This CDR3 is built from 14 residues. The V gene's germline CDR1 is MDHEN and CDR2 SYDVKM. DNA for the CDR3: TGTGCCTCACAGGACAGGAGAAGCAATCAGCCCCAGCATTTT. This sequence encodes CASQDRRSNQPQHF.

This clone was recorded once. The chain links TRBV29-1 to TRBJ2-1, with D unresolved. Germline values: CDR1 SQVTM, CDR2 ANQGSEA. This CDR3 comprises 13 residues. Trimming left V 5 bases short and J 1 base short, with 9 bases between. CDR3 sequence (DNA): TGCAGCGTTAGCAAATTGTCCTACAATGAGCAGTTCTTC. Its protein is CSVSKLSYNEQFF.

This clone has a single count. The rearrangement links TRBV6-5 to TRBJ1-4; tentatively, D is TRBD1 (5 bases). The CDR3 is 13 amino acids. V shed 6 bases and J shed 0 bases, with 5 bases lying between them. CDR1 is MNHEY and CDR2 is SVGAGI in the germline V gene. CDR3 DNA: TGTGCCAGCAGGGACACAACTAATGAAAAACTGTTTTTT. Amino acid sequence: CASRDTTNEKLFF.

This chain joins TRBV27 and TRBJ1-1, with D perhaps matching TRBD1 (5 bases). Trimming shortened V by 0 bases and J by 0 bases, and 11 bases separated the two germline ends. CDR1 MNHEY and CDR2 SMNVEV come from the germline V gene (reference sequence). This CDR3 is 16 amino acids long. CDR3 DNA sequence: TGTGCCAGCAGTTTATCGCGGGGGGTGGTGAACACTGAAGCTTTCTTT. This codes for CASSLSRGVVNTEAFF.

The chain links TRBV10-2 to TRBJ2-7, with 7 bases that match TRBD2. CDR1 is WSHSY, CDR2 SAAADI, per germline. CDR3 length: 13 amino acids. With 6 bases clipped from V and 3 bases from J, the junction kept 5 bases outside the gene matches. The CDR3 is CASRSRGSYEQYF. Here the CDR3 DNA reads TGCGCCAGCAGGTCGCGCGGGAGCTACGAGCAGTACTTC.

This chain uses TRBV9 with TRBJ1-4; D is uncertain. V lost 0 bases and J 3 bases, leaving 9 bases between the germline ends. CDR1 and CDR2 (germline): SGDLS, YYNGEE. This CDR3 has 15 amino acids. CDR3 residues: CASSVAGNSNEKLFF. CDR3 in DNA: TGTGCCAGCAGCGTAGCAGGAAACTCTAATGAAAAACTGTTTTTT.

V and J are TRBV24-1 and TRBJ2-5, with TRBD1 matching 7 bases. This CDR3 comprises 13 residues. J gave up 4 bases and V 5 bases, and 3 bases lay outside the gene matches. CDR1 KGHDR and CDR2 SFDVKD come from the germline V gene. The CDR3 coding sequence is TGTGCCACCAGTGTAGGGGGCCGAGAGACCCAGTACTTC. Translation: CATSVGGRETQYF.